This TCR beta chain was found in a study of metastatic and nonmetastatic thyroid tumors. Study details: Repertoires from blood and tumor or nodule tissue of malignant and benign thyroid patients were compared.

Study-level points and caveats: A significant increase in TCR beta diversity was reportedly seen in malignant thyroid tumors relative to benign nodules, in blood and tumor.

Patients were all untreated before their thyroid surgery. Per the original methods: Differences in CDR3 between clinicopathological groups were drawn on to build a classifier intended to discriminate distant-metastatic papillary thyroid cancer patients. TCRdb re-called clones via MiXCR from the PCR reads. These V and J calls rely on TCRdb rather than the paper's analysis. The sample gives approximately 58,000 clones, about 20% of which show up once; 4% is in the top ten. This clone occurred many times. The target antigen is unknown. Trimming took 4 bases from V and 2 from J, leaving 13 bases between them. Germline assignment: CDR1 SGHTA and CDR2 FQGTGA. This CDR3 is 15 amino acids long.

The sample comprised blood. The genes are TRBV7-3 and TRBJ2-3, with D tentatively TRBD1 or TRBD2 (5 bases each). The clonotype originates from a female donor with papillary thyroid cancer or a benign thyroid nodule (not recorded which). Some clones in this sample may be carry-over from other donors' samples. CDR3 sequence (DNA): TGTGCCAGCAGCTCGTTTGGGACCTTCACAGATACGCAGTATTTT. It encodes CASSSFGTFTDTQYF.